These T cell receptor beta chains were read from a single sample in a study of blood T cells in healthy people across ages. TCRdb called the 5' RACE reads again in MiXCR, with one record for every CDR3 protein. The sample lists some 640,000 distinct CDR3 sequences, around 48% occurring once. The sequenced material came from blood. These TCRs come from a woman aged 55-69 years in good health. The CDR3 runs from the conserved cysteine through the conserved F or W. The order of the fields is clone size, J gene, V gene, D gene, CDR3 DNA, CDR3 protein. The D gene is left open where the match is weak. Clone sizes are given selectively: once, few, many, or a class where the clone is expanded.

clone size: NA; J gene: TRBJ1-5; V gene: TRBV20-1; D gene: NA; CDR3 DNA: TGCAGTGCCGGGGGGGGGCAGGGAAACAATCAGCCCCAGCATTTT; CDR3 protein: CSAGGGQGNNQPQHF
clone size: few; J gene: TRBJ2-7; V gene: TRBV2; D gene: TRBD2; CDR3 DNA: TGTGCCAGTTACCGGGACTACTACAATGAGCAGTACTTC; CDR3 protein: CASYRDYYNEQYF
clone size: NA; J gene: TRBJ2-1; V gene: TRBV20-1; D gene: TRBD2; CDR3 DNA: TGCAGTGCTAGATCAAGACTAGCGGGGGGCAATGAGCAGTTCTTC; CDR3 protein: CSARSRLAGGNEQFF
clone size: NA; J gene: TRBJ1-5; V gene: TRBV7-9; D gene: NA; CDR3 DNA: TGTGCCAGCAGCAAAGACAATCAGCCCCAGCATTTT; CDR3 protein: CASSKDNQPQHF
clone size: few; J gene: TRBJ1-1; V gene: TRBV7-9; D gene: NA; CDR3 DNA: TGTGCCAGCAGCCCTGGGCGAGGGCCGGGGACTGAAGCTTTCTTT; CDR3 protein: CASSPGRGPGTEAFF
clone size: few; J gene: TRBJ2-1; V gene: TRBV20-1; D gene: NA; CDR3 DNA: TGCAGTGCTAGAGGACAGGGACTGGAGCAGTTCTTC; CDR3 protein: CSARGQGLEQFF
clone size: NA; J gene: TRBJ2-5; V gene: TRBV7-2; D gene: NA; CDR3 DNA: TGTGCCAGCAGCTTACAGGGACAACACCAAGAGACCCAGTACTTC; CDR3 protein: CASSLQGQHQETQYF
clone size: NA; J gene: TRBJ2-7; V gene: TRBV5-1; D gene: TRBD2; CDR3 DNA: TGCGCCAGCAGCCGTAGCGGGATTGACTCCTACGAGCAGTACTTC; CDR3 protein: CASSRSGIDSYEQYF
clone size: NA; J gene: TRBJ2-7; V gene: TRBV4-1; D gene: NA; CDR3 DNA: TGCGCCAGCAGCCCCTACGGGGGCGAGCAGTACTTC; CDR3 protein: CASSPYGGEQYF
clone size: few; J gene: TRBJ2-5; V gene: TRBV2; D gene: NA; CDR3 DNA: TGTGCCAGCAGTAAGTTACAAGAGACCCAGTACTTC; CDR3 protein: CASSKLQETQYF
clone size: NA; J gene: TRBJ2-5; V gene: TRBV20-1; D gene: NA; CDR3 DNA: TGCAGTGCTAAGGTTCACGGTCGTGAGGGGCCAGAGGAGACCCAGTACTTC; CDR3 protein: CSAKVHGREGPEETQYF
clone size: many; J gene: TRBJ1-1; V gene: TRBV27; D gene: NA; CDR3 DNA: TGTGCCAGCAGTTTGGACGTTGGCACTGAAGCTTTCTTT; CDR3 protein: CASSLDVGTEAFF
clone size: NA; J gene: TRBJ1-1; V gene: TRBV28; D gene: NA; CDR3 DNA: TGTGCCAGCACCTCGAACACTGAAGCTTTCTTT; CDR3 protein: CASTSNTEAFF
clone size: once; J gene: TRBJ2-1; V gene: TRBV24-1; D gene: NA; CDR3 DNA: TGTGCCACCAGTGACCCCGAAGGGGGTTATGGAATCAATGAGCAGTTCTTC; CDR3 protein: CATSDPEGGYGINEQFF
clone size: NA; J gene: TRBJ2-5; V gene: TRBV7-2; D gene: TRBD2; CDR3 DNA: TGTGCCAGCAGGGCTAGCGGGAACGGGAAGCAGTACTTC; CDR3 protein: CASRASGNGKQYF
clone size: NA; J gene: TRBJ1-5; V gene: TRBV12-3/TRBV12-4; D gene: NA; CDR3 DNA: TGTGCCAGCAGTTTCTCGGGCACCAATCAGCCCCAGCATTTT; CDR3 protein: CASSFSGTNQPQHF
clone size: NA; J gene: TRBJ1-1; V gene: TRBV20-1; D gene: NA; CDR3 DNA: TGCAGTGCTAGAGGAATGGGGGGCCCGATCCACACTGAAGCTTTCTTT; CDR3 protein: CSARGMGGPIHTEAFF
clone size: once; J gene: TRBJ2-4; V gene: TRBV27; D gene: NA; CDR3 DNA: TGTGCCAGCAGTGTCGGACAGTCGAGCATTCAGTACTTC; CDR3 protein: CASSVGQSSIQYF
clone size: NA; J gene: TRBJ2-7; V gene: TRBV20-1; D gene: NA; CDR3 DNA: TGCAGTGCTAGAGATGGGGGGACAGCTACCTACGAGCAGTACTTC; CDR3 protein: CSARDGGTATYEQYF
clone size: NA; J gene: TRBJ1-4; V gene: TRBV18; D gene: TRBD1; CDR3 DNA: TGTGCCAGCTCACCGCCGGGACAGGCTAATGAAAAACTGTTTTTT; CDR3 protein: CASSPPGQANEKLFF
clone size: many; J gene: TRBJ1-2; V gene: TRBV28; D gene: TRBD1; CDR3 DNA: TGTGCCAGCAGAAAATACAGGGGGCGCGGGTATGTCTATGGCTACACCTTC; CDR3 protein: CASRKYRGRGYVYGYTF
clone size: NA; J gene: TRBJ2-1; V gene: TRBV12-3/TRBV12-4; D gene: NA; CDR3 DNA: TGTGCCAGCAGTTTAAAGAATGAGCAGTTCTTC; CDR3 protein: CASSLKNEQFF
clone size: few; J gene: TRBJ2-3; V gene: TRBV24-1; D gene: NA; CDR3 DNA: TGTGCCACCAGTGATGTTCGGCAACCCACAGATACGCAGTATTTT; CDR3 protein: CATSDVRQPTDTQYF
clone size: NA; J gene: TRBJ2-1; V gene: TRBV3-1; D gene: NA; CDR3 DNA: TGTGCCAGCAGCGCGAGACAGTTCGGGGATGAGCAGTTCTTC; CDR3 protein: CASSARQFGDEQFF
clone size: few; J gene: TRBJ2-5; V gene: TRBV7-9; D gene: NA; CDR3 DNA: TGTGCCAGCAGCCCGGACACCGCAGAGACCCAGTACTTC; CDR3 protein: CASSPDTAETQYF
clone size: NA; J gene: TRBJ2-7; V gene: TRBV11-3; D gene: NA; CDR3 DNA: TGTGCCAGCAGCGGAGGGTATTCGGGGGAGCAGTACTTC; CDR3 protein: CASSGGYSGEQYF
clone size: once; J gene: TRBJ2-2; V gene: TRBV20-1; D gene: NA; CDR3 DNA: TGCAGTGCTAGGGATTCTTGGGGCGGGGAGCTGTTTTTT; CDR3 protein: CSARDSWGGELFF
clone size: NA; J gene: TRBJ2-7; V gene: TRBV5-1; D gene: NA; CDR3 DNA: TGCACCAGCAGCTTGGTTGGGGGGCTGGACGAGCAGTACTTC; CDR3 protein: CTSSLVGGLDEQYF
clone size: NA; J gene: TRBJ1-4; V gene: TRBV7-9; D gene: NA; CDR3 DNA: TGTGCCAGCAGCTTAGGGGACCGAGGAGGGAATGAAAAACTGTTTTTT; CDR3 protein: CASSLGDRGGNEKLFF
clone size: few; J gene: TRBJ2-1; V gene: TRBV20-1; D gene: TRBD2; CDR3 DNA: TGCAGTGCTAGTGTGATAGCGGGAGGAGCCTACAATGAGCAGTTCTTC; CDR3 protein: CSASVIAGGAYNEQFF
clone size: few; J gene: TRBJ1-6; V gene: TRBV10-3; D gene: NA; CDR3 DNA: TGTGCTATCACAGGGCAATTGGGTAATTCACCCCTCCACTTT; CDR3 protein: CAITGQLGNSPLHF
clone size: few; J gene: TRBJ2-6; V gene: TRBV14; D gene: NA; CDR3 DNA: TGTGCCAGCAGCCAAGATCTGCCAGGCCACTCTGGGGCCAATGTCCTGACTTTC; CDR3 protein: CASSQDLPGHSGANVLTF
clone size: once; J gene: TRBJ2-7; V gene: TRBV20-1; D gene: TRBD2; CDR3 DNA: TGCAGTACTAGTGGGACTACCTACGAGCAGTACTTC; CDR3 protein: CSTSGTTYEQYF
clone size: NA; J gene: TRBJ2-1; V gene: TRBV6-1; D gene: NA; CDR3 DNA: TGTGCCAGCAGTGGAGCGACAGTCTCCTACAATGAGCAGTTCTTC; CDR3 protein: CASSGATVSYNEQFF
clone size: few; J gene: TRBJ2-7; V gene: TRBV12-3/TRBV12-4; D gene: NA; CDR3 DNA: TGTGCCAGCAGTTATACCTACGAGCAGTACTTC; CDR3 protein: CASSYTYEQYF
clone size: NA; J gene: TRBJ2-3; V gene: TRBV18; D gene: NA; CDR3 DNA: TGTGCCAGCTCACCAAGTATCCAAACAGATACGCAGTATTTT; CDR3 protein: CASSPSIQTDTQYF
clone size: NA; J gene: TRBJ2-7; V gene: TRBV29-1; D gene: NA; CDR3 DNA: TGCAGCGTTGAGACCCAGGGAAACGAGCAGTACTTC; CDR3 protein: CSVETQGNEQYF
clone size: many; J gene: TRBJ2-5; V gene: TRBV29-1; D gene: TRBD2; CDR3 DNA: TGCAGCGTTGAAGGGGCTAGCGGGGGTTTCCAAGAGACCCAGTACTTC; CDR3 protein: CSVEGASGGFQETQYF
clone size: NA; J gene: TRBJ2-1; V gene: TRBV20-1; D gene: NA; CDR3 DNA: TGCAGTGCTAGCCCCTGGGAAGCCTACGAGCAGTTCTTC; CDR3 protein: CSASPWEAYEQFF
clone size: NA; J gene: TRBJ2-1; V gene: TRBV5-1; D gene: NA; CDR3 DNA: TGCGCCAGCAGCTCGCCGGTGGCGACCTACAATGAGCAGTTCTTC; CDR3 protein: CASSSPVATYNEQFF
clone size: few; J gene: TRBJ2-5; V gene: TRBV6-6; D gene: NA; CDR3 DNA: TGTGCCAGCAAGAGGGAAGGGGAGACCCAGTACTTC; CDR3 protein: CASKREGETQYF
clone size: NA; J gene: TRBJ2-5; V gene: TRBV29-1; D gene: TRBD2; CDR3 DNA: TGCAGCGTTGAAGGAGCTCCGGGGGGGGATGAGCAGTACTTC; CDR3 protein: CSVEGAPGGDEQYF
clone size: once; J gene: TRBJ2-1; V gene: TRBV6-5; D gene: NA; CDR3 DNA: TGTGCCAGCAGTACAAACAGGGAACACGAGCAGTTCTTC; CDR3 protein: CASSTNREHEQFF
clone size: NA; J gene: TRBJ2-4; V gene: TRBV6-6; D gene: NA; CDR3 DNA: TGTGCCAGCAGTTACGGCGGGACGGAGTACATTCAGTACTTC; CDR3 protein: CASSYGGTEYIQYF
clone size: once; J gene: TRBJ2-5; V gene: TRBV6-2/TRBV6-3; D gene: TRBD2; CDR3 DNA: TGTGCCAGCAGTTCCGGACGTAGCGGGAGTGGAGAGACCCAGTACTTC; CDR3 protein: CASSSGRSGSGETQYF